The source of this T cell receptor (beta chain) is a study of blood T cell repertoires in COVID-19 (dated by TCRdb to 2020 to 2021). Notes on the research overall: Samples from collaborators originated in the United States, Italy and Spain and spanned both the acute and convalescent phases of COVID-19. The prospective study material was composed of cDNA or gDNA derived from T cells, B-cell-depleted T cells, or PBMCs. Deeply sampled blood TCRbeta repertoires from subjects exposed to, actively infected with, or recovered from COVID-19 were included in the dataset. The repertoires were released in a freely available public database meant as a resource for research on the immune response to SARS-CoV-2. The samples were drawn from the first 160 participants of the ongoing ImmuneRACE study and from 950 to 1,500 subjects provided by 6 global collaborators. A de-identified subject ID, COVID-19 status, age in years and sex were almost always included in the sample metadata. Where available, HLA class I and class II types were taken from metadata supplied by the sample provider and were not determined by assay-based typing.

TCRbeta CDR3 regions were amplified from genomic DNA by means of the immunoSEQ Assay, a bias-controlled multiplex PCR. Regarding the original processing steps: The number of nucleated cells in each sample was estimated by amplification of reference gene primers within the assay. Sequence reads were collapsed and filtered to measure the absolute abundance of every unique TCRbeta CDR3 rearrangement. For each sample, productive Simpson clonality was calculated as the square root of Simpson's diversity index over productive rearrangements. TCRdb provides this immuneACCESS table in a form limited to in-frame rearrangements. Some clones are lacking; in checked studies, under half of them reflect an unresolved V gene, and why the rest are absent is not known. The V and J calls and clone size come from that table; D and trimming were worked out from the DNA. Present in this sample are about 220,000 clones, roughly 88% of which were seen just once. The ten largest clones take up under 2.5% of the sample.

This clone was observed a few times. This receptor's antigen is unknown. Base qualities are not at hand, and no much larger clone is one base apart. Enrolling through a virtual design, the prospective study's participants ranged in age from roughly 18 to 90 years and lived across more than 20 United States geographic areas. To assign participants to cohorts, the prospective study relied on clinical history that participants themselves reported in a screening survey and a study questionnaire. In the prospective study, mobile phlebotomists collected whole blood, serum and a nasopharyngeal or oropharyngeal swab from each participant. Additional blood draws and questionnaires over an approximately 2-month period could optionally be provided by prospective study participants. Prospective study blood samples were shipped either frozen or at room temperature before DNA extraction. Points the paper makes about the study in general: The quantity of clinical and demographic metadata differed by source and by participant and was supplied without curation.

Material: PBMCs or T cells enriched from blood (not recorded which). The sequence was collected from a woman in her forties with acute COVID-19.

CDR3 sequence: CAISVEGATGELFF. In nucleotide form, the sequence is TGTGCCATCAGTGTAGAGGGAGCTACCGGGGAGCTGTTTTTT. Rearrangement joined TRBV10-3 to TRBJ2-2; the D gene is perhaps TRBD2, on 5 matching bases. At the junction V is shortened by 4 bases and J by 5 bases, with 11 bases in between. The CDR3 contains 14 residues, cysteine and phenylalanine counted. Only CDR3 DNA remains: 42 bases, in frame from the first base. Sequences ENHRY (CDR1) and SYGVKD (CDR2) are obtained from the germline V gene.